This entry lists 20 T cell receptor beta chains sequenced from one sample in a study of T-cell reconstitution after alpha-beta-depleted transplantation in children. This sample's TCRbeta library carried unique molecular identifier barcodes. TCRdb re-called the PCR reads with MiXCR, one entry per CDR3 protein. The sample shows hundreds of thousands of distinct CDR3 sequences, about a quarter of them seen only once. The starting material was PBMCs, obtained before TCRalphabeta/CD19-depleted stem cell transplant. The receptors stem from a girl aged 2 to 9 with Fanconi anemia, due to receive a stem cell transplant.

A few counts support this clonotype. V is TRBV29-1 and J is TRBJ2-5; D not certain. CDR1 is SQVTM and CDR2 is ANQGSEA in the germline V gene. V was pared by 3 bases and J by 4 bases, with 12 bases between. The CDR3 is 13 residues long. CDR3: CSVDAIIGETQYF. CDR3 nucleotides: TGCAGCGTTGACGCGATAATAGGAGAGACCCAGTACTTC. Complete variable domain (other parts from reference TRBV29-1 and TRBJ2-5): SAVISQKPSRDICQRGTSLTIQCQVDSQVTMMFWYRQQPGQSLTLIATANQGSEATYESGFVIDKFPISRPNLTFSTLTVSNMSPEDSSIYLCSVDAIIGETQYFGPGTRLLVL.

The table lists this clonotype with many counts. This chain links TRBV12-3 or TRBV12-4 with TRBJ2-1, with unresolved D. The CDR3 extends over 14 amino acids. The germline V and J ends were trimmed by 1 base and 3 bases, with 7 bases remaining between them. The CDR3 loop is CASSLGSVYNEQFF. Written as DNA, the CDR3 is TGTGCCAGCAGTTTAGGGTCCGTCTACAATGAGCAGTTCTTC.

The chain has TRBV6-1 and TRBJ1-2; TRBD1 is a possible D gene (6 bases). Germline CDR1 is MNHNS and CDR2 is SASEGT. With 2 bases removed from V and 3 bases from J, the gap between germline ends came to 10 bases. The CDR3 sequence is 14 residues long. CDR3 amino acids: CASSESGHYYGYTF. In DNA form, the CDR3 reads TGTGCCAGCAGTGAATCGGGACACTACTATGGCTACACCTTC.

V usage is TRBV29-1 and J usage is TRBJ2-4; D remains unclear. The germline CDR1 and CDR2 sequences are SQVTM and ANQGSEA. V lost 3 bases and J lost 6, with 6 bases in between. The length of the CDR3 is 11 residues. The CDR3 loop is CSVEGINIQYF. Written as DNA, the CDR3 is TGCAGCGTTGAGGGGATAAACATTCAGTACTTC.

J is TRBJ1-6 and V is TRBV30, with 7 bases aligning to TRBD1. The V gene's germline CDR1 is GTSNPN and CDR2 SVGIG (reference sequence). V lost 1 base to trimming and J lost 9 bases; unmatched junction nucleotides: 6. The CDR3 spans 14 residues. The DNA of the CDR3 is TGTGCCTGGAGTGCGACAGGGCGTTCTTCACCCCTCCACTTT. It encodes CAWSATGRSSPLHF.

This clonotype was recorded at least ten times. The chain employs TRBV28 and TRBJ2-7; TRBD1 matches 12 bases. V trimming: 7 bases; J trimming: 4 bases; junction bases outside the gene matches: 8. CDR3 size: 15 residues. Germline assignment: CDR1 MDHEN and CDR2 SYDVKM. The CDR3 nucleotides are TGTGCCAGCACTACCTCGGGACAGGGGGCGTACGAGCAGTACTTC. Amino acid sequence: CASTTSGQGAYEQYF.

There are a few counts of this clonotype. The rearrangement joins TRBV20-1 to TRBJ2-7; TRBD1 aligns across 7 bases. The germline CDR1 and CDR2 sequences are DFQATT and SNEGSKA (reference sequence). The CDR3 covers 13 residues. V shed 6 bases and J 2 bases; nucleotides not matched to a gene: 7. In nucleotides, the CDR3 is TGCAGTGCCTTAGGGGGCAGTCCCTACGAGCAGTACTTC. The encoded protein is CSALGGSPYEQYF.

For the CDR3, the DNA is TGTGCCAGCAGCTCCACGGACAGGAACACCGGGGAGCTGTTTTTT. This codes for CASSSTDRNTGELFF. The rearrangement joins TRBV12-3 or TRBV12-4 to TRBJ2-2, with a possible D match to TRBD1 (6 bases). V was cut by 6 bases and J by 1 base, with 12 bases left in between. CDR3 length: 15 residues.

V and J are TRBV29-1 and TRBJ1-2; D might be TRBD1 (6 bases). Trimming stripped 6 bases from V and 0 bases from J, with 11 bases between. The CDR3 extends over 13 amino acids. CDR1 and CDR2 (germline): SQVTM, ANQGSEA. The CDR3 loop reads CSVRQASNYGYTF. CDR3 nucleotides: TGCAGCGTCCGACAGGCATCTAACTATGGCTACACCTTC.

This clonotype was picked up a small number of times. The CDR3 region is CSVFKQMNTEAFF. DNA of the CDR3: TGCAGCGTTTTCAAGCAAATGAACACTGAAGCTTTCTTT. J is TRBJ1-1 and V is TRBV29-1, with D unclear. V gave up 5 bases and J gave up 0 bases, with 10 bases separating them. This CDR3 comprises 13 residues. CDR1 SQVTM and CDR2 ANQGSEA come from the germline V gene.

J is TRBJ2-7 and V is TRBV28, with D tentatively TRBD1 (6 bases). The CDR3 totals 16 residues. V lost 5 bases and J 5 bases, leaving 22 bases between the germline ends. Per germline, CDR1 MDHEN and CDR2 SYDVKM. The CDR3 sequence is CASSTPTGLWSDEQYF. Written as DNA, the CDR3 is TGTGCCAGCAGTACCCCGACAGGCCTCTGGTCTGACGAGCAGTACTTC.

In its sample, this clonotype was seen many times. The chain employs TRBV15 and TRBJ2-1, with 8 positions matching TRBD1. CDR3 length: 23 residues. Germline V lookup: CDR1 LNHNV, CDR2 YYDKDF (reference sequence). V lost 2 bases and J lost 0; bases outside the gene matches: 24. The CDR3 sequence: CATSRIPPRTGQGPHLSYNEQFF. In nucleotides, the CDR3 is TGTGCCACCAGCAGAATACCGCCTCGCACTGGACAGGGTCCACACCTCTCCTACAATGAGCAGTTCTTC.

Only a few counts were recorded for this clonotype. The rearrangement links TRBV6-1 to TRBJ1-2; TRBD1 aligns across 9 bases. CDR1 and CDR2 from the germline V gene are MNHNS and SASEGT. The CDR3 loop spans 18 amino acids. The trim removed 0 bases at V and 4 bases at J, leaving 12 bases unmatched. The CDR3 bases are TGTGCCAGCAGTGAAGCCGTACAGGGGGCTCCAAACATCTATGGCTACACCTTC. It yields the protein CASSEAVQGAPNIYGYTF.

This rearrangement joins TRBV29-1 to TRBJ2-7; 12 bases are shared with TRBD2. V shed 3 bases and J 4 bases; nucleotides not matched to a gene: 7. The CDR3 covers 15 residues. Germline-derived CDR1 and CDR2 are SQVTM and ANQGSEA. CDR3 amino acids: CSVEETTSGSYEQYF. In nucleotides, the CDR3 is TGCAGCGTTGAGGAAACGACTAGCGGGAGTTACGAGCAGTACTTC.

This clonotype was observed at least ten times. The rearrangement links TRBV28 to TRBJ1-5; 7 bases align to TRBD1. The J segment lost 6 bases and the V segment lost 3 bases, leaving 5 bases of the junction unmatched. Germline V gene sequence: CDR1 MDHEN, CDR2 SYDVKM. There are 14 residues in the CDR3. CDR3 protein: CASSFATGTQPQHF. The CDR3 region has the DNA TGTGCCAGCAGTTTTGCGACAGGGACTCAGCCCCAGCATTTT.

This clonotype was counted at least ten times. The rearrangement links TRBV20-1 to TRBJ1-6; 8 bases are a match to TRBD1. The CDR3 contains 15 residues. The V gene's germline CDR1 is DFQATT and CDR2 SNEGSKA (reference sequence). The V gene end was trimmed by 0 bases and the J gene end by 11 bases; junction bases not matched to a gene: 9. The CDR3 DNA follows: TGCAGTGCTAGAGAGGGCGACAGGGGTCTTACACCCCTCCACTTT. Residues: CSAREGDRGLTPLHF.

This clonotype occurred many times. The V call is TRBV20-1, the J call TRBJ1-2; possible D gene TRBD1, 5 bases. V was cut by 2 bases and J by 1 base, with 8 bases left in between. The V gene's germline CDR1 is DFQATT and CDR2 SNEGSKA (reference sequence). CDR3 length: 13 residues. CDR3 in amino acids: CSARPGSNYGYTF. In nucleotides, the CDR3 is TGCAGTGCTAGACCAGGGAGTAACTATGGCTACACCTTC.

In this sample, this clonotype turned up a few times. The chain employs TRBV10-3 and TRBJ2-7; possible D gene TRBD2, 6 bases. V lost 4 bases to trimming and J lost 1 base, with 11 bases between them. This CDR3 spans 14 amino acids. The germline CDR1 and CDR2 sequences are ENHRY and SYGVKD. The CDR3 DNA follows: TGTGCCATCAGTGTAGCTAGCGTGTCCTACGAGCAGTACTTC. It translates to CAISVASVSYEQYF.

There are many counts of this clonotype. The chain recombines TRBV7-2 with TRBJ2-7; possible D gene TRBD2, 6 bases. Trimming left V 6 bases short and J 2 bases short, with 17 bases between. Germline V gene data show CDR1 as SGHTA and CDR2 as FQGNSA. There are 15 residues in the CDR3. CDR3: CASSSSGLTAYEQYF. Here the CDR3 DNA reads TGTGCCAGCAGTTCCTCGGGACTTACTGCCTACGAGCAGTACTTC.

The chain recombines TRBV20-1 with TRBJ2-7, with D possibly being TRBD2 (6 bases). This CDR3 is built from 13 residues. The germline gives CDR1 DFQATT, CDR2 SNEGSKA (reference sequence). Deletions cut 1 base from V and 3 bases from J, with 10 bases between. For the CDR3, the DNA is TGCAGTGCTAGAGTGACGGGAGACTACGAGCAGTACTTC. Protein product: CSARVTGDYEQYF.